These 8 T cell receptor beta chains were sequenced from one sample in a study of T-cell reconstitution after alpha-beta-depleted transplantation in children. A library of TCRbeta sequences, prepared with unique molecular identifiers, was generated. TCRdb reprocessed the PCR reads via MiXCR and lists one record per CDR3 protein. The profile shows about a million distinct CDR3 sequences, roughly 29% of them singletons. Material: PBMCs, mostly from graft donor cells, obtained 360 days after TCRalphabeta/CD19-depleted stem cell transplant. These receptors were obtained from a boy in the first two years of life who had a stem cell transplant for SCID, so the T cells may come from the graft donor.

The chain is built from TRBV5-1 and TRBJ2-2; D may be TRBD2 (6 bases). This CDR3 has 15 amino acids. CDR1 and CDR2 (germline): SGHRS, YFSETQ. Trimming stripped 1 base from V and 4 bases from J, with 11 bases between. CDR3 sequence: CASSLKGLTTGELFF. CDR3 DNA: TGCGCCAGCAGCTTGAAGGGACTCACCACCGGGGAGCTGTTTTTT.

The chain is built from TRBV12-3 or TRBV12-4 and TRBJ1-4; perhaps TRBD1 as D (5 bases). CDR3 length equals 15 residues. V was clipped by 0 bases and J by 5 bases, with 10 bases between them. CDR3: CASSLAQGWNEKLFF. Written as DNA, the CDR3 is TGTGCCAGCAGTTTAGCCCAGGGATGGAATGAAAAACTGTTTTTT.

The chain combines TRBV3-1 with TRBJ2-5; 8 nucleotides line up with TRBD1. Germline assignment: CDR1 LGHDT and CDR2 YNNKEL (reference sequence). CDR3 length: 16 amino acids. Losses at the gene ends were 3 bases for V and 3 bases for J; bases not matched to a gene: 9. This CDR3 is CASSHLVPDREETQYF. The CDR3 nucleotides read TGTGCCAGCAGCCACCTCGTGCCGGACAGGGAAGAGACCCAGTACTTC.

This clonotype has more than one count but fewer than ten. CDR3 region: CSATYFLGEQYF. DNA of the CDR3: TGCAGTGCTACGTACTTTTTGGGCGAGCAGTACTTC. This chain joins TRBV20-1 and TRBJ2-7; no firm D call. This CDR3 is 12 amino acids long. The V end lost 4 bases, the J end lost 6 bases, and 13 bases lay between the germline ends. Germline V CDR1 and CDR2: DFQATT, SNEGSKA (reference sequence).

This clonotype was recorded a few times. This chain connects TRBV6-2 or TRBV6-3 to TRBJ2-7, with no clear D. CDR3 size: 14 residues. The V gene lost 6 bases and the J gene lost 0 bases, with 12 bases spanning the gap. Germline V gene sequence: CDR1 MNHEY, CDR2 SVGEGT. CDR3 amino acids: CASRRTVPSYEQYF. The CDR3 DNA is TGTGCCAGCAGAAGGACGGTACCCTCCTACGAGCAGTACTTC.

This chain joins TRBV29-1 and TRBJ1-4; D remains ambiguous. CDR1 and CDR2 (germline): SQVTM, ANQGSEA. The CDR3 loop spans 12 amino acids. Trimming stripped 8 bases from V and 8 bases from J, with 15 bases between. CDR3 residues: CSSSEGGEKLFF. The CDR3 region has the DNA TGCAGCTCCTCAGAGGGTGGGGAAAAACTGTTTTTT.

CDR3 residues: CSARDPRTNTGELFF. The DNA of the CDR3 is TGCAGTGCTAGAGATCCCCGCACGAACACCGGGGAGCTGTTTTTT. The rearrangement uses TRBV20-1 and TRBJ2-2; D unresolved. Germline loops: CDR1 DFQATT, CDR2 SNEGSKA (reference sequence). V was shortened by 0 bases and J by 0 bases, with 8 bases between the two germline ends. This CDR3 spans 15 amino acids.

This rearrangement joins TRBV18 to TRBJ1-5, with D maybe TRBD1 (6 bases). The V and J ends lost 1 base and 7 bases respectively, with 14 bases between them. This CDR3 contains 15 residues. CDR1 KGHSH and CDR2 LQKENI come from the germline V gene. CDR3 coding DNA: TGTGCCAGCTCACCACAATCAGGGGCGGTACAGCCCCAGCATTTT. Protein sequence: CASSPQSGAVQPQHF.